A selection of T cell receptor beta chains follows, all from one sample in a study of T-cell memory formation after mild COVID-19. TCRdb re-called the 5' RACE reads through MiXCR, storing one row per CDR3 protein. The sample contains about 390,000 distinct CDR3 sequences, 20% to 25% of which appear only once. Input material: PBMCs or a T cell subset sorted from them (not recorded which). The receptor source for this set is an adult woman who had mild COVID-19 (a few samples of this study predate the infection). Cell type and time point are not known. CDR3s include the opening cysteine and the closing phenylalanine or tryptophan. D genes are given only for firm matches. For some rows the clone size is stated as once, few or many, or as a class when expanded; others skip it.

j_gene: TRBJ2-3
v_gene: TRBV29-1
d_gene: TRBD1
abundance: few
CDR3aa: CSVDGTGGTDTQYF
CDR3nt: TGCAGCGTTGACGGGACAGGGGGCACAGATACGCAGTATTTT

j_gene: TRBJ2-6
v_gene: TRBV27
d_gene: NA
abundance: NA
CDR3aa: CASSPLAGEGSGANVLTF
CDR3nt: TGTGCCAGCAGTCCTCTGGCAGGGGAAGGCTCTGGGGCCAACGTCCTGACTTTC

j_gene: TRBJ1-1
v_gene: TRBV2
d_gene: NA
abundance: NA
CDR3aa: CASKGSHTEAFF
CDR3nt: TGTGCCAGCAAGGGGTCCCACACTGAAGCTTTCTTT

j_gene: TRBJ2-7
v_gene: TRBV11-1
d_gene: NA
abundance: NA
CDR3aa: CASSSTGTGSHEQYF
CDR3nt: TGTGCCAGCAGTTCAACCGGGACCGGGAGTCACGAGCAGTACTTC

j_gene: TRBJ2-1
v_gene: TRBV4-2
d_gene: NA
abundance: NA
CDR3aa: CASSQPIRDNEQFF
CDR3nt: TGTGCCAGCAGCCAACCCATTAGGGACAATGAGCAGTTCTTC

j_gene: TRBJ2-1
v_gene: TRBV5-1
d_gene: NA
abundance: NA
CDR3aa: CASSLYTSAYNEQFF
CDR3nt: TGCGCCAGCAGCCTGTACACGTCTGCCTACAATGAGCAGTTCTTC

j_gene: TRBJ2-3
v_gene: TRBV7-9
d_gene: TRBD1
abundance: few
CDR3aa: CASSPPNRGWQDTQYF
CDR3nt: TGTGCCAGCAGCCCGCCCAACAGGGGATGGCAAGATACGCAGTATTTT

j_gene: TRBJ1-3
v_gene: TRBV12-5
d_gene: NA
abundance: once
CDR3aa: CASPRGPGPPSGNTIYF
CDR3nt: TGTGCTAGCCCAAGGGGACCGGGGCCCCCCTCTGGAAACACCATATATTTT

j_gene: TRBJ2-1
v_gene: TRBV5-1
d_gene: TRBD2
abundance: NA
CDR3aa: CASSLGAGGPTEQFF
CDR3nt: TGCGCCAGCAGCTTGGGAGCGGGGGGCCCCACCGAGCAGTTCTTC

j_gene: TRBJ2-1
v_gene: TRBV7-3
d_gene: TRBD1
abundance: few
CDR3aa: CASRLAGGNEQFF
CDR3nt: TGTGCCAGCCGATTAGCAGGGGGCAATGAGCAGTTCTTC

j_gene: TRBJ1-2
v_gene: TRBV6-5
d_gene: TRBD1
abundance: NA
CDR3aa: CASNDRGRGYTF
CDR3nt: TGTGCCAGCAACGACAGGGGGCGAGGCTACACCTTC

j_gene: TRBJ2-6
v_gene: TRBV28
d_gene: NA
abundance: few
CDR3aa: CASSFLDFHGANVLTF
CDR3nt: TGTGCCAGCAGTTTCCTCGACTTTCATGGGGCCAACGTCCTGACTTTC